The present TCR beta chain was sequenced within a study of shared clonotypes between healthy human individuals. The study, taken as a whole, reports: Sampling involved blood alone; tissue repertoires likely differ.

As to this clone: Its antigen is as yet unknown. One end of the junction fails to match germline, which may point to a read error.

Sequenced by immunoSEQ multiplex PCR; TCRdb stores in-frame clones only, minus some. The table shows fewer than 600,000 clones, with 70% to 80% occurring only once. This CDR3 has 11 residues. Germline V gene lookup returns CDR1 GTSNPN and CDR2 SVGIG (reference sequence). This chain links TRBV30 with TRBJ1-5; D is unresolved. Sequencing used PBMCs. This clonotype originated in a woman in her forties in good health. Some clones in this sample may be carry-over from other donors' samples. The CDR3 is CVWSVEGPQHF. As DNA, the CDR3 is TGTGTCTGGAGTGTTGAGGGTCCCCAGCATTTT. Full variable domain (missing parts from reference TRBV30 and TRBJ1-5): SQTIHQWPATLVQPVGSPLSLECTVEGTSNPNLYWYRQAAGRGLQLLFYSVGIGQISSEVPQNLSASRPQDRQFILSSKKLLLSDSGFYLCVWSVEGPQHFGDGTRLSIL.